Shown below are 4 T cell receptor beta chains from a single sample sequenced in a study of cytomegalovirus exposure and HLA in healthy donors. Primers included in the PCR were 60 Vbeta and 13 Jbeta primers. The data were produced by immunoSEQ multiplex PCR, yet TCRdb's version contains in-frame clones alone and is incomplete. The sample holds about 120,000 clones, about four fifths seen once. Sequenced: PBMCs. These receptors all stem from a female donor in good health and CMV-seropositive.

This chain connects TRBV20-1 to TRBJ1-2; D gene unclear. The germline V and J ends were trimmed by 8 bases and 2 bases, with 9 bases remaining between them. CDR1 DFQATT and CDR2 SNEGSKA come from the germline V gene (reference sequence). This CDR3 region has 11 residues. CDR3 in amino acids: CSLEANYGYTF. The CDR3 DNA sequence: TGCAGTCTGGAGGCCAACTATGGCTACACCTTC.

This clone has just one count. CDR3 in amino acids: CASSLGQGAYGYTF. In DNA, the CDR3 is TGTGCCAGCAGCTTGGGACAGGGGGCTTATGGCTACACCTTC. V usage is TRBV5-5 and J usage is TRBJ1-2; 10 nucleotides match TRBD1. CDR1 is SGHKS and CDR2 is YYEKEE in the germline V gene (reference sequence). There are 14 residues in the CDR3. V dropped 0 bases and J dropped 5; count of bases not matched to a gene: 1.

The V gene is TRBV7-2, the J gene TRBJ2-5; tentatively, D is TRBD1 (5 bases). The CDR3 totals 16 residues. Germline-derived CDR1 and CDR2 are SGHTA and FQGNSA. The V gene lost 0 bases and the J gene lost 3 bases, with 14 bases spanning the gap. The CDR3 region is CASSLAGRANKETQYF. The CDR3 DNA sequence: TGTGCCAGCAGCTTAGCGGGCAGGGCCAATAAAGAGACCCAGTACTTC.

This chain links TRBV6-1 with TRBJ2-7, with 8 bases matching TRBD2. The CDR3 covers 14 residues. V trimming: 5 bases; J trimming: 2 bases; junction bases outside the gene matches: 5. CDR1 MNHNS and CDR2 SASEGT come from the germline V gene. The CDR3, as DNA: TGTGCCAGCAGTTCCGGGACTAGGACCTACGAGCAGTACTTC. It translates to CASSSGTRTYEQYF.